The 11 T cell receptor beta chains reported below all come from one sample, sequenced in a study of blood T cell repertoires in COVID-19. TCRdb's copy holds only in-frame clones and misses some; the assay was immunoSEQ multiplex PCR. The sample has 23,000 or so clones, around four fifths seen once. The sequenced material came from peripheral blood. The source of these receptors is a human donor in a cohort sampled during active COVID-19.

This clone occurred once. V usage is TRBV10-2 and J usage is TRBJ1-2; perhaps TRBD1 as D (6 bases). CDR1 and CDR2 from the germline V gene are WSHSY and SAAADI. V lost 8 bases, J lost 5 bases, and 27 bases lay in between. The CDR3 consists of 17 residues. CDR3: CASLTSEPPGVEYGYTF. The CDR3 DNA reads as TGCGCCAGCCTTACGTCTGAGCCCCCAGGGGTAGAGTATGGCTACACCTTC.

V is TRBV6-4 and J is TRBJ2-2; 12 positions agree with TRBD1. Trimming removed 0 bases from V and 7 bases from J; junction bases left unmatched: 3. This CDR3 is built from 16 residues. CDR1 MRHNA and CDR2 SNTAGT come from the germline V gene. This CDR3 reads CASSDSGQGAVGELFF. CDR3 nucleotides: TGTGCCAGCAGTGACTCGGGACAGGGGGCAGTCGGGGAGCTGTTTTTT.

The chain carries TRBV19 and TRBJ1-2, with a possible D match to TRBD1 (6 bases). The CDR3 is made up of 14 amino acids. Trimming shortened V by 3 bases and J by 8 bases, and 16 bases separated the two germline ends. CDR1 LNHDA and CDR2 SQIVND come from the germline V gene (reference sequence). CDR3 sequence (DNA): TGTGCCAGTAGTATTGGGGGGGGCGCGGGGGGCTACACCTTC. Translation: CASSIGGGAGGYTF.

The chain couples TRBV12-2 to TRBJ2-2; whether TRBD2, the table's D call, matches the DNA was not checked. TRBV12-2 is a pseudogene. The CDR3 has 19 amino acids. The CDR3 protein is CASRLARKRYRWDTGELFF. CDR3 in DNA: TGTGCAAGTCGCTTAGCGCGGAAGAGGTATAGGTGGGACACCGGGGAGCTGTTTTTT.

The gene calls are TRBV5-1 and TRBJ2-1, with D possibly being TRBD2 (5 bases). V lost 4 bases and J 2 bases, leaving 13 bases between the germline ends. The CDR3 length is 15 residues. CDR1 and CDR2 (germline): SGHRS, YFSETQ. CDR3 sequence: CASSNSGTTYNEQFF. CDR3 sequence (DNA): TGCGCCAGCAGCAATTCGGGAACCACCTACAATGAGCAGTTCTTC.

This clone appeared a few times. The CDR3: CAWSPGSGLNQPQHF. DNA for the CDR3: TGTGCCTGGAGCCCAGGATCGGGACTTAATCAGCCCCAGCATTTT. The chain uses TRBV30 and TRBJ1-5; a weak D match, TRBD1 (5 bases). CDR1 and CDR2 from the germline V gene are GTSNPN and SVGIG (reference sequence). The CDR3 is 15 residues long. Deletions cut 3 bases from V and 4 bases from J, with 16 bases between. Complete variable domain (other parts from reference TRBV30 and TRBJ1-5): SQTIHQWPATLVQPVGSPLSLECTVEGTSNPNLYWYRQAAGRGLQLLFYSVGIGQISSEVPQNLSASRPQDRQFILSSKKLLLSDSGFYLCAWSPGSGLNQPQHFGDGTRLSIL.

The genes are TRBV6-5 and TRBJ1-6, with a weak D call TRBD1 (6 bases). This CDR3 is 13 amino acids long. The V gene lost 9 bases and the J gene lost 6 bases, with 12 bases spanning the gap. Looked up from germline, CDR1 is MNHEY and CDR2 is SVGAGI. CDR3 protein: CASTQGPNSPLHF. CDR3 nucleotide sequence: TGTGCCAGTACACAGGGTCCTAATTCACCCCTCCACTTT.

V is TRBV6-1 and J is TRBJ1-1; D remains ambiguous. V lost 3 bases to trimming and J lost 10 bases, with 12 bases between them. CDR1 and CDR2 (germline): MNHNS, SASEGT. This CDR3 is built from 12 residues. The CDR3, as DNA: TGTGCCAGCAGTGATACGGGGAGGAGAGCTTTCTTT. It is translated as CASSDTGRRAFF.

The chain uses TRBV6-1 and TRBJ2-7, with a possible D match to TRBD1 (6 bases). Trimming pared 1 base from V and 7 bases from J, leaving 11 bases between. This CDR3 has 13 amino acids. The germline CDR1 and CDR2 sequences are MNHNS and SASEGT. CDR3 sequence: CASSEGQAGEQYF. The CDR3, as DNA: TGTGCCAGCAGTGAAGGACAGGCTGGGGAGCAGTACTTC.

Here the CDR3 DNA reads TGTGCCAGCAGGAGGAGGGGCAGGGGGTTGTACCAAGAGACCCAGTACTTC. Amino acids: CASRRRGRGLYQETQYF. The chain joins TRBV11-2 to TRBJ2-5; a weak D match, TRBD1 (7 bases). This CDR3 region has 17 residues. Deletions cut 6 bases from V and 0 bases from J, with 20 bases between. Germline V gene sequence: CDR1 SGHAT, CDR2 FQNNGV.

The chain has TRBV15 and TRBJ2-1; TRBD1 is a possible D gene (6 bases). The CDR3 covers 15 residues. V was shortened by 1 base and J by 1 base, with 8 bases between the two germline ends. Germline V lookup: CDR1 LNHNV, CDR2 YYDKDF (reference sequence). The CDR3 DNA is TGTGCCACCAGCAGAGCCCAGGGGTCCTACAATGAGCAGTTCTTC. Its translation is CATSRAQGSYNEQFF.